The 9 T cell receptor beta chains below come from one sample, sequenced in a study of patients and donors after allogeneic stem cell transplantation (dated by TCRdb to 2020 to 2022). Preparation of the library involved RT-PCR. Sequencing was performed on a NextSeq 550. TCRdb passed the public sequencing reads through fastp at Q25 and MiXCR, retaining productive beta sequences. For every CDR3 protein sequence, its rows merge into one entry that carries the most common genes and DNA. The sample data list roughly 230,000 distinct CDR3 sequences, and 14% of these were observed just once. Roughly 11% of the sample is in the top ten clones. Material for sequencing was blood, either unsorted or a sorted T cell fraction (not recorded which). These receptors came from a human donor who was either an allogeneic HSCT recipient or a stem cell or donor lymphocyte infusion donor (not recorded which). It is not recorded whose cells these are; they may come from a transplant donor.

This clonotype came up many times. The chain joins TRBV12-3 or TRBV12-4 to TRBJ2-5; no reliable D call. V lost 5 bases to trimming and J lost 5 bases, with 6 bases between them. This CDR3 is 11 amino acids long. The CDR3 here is CASSLRETQYF. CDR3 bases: TGTGCCAGCAGTCTTCGGGAGACCCAGTACTTC.

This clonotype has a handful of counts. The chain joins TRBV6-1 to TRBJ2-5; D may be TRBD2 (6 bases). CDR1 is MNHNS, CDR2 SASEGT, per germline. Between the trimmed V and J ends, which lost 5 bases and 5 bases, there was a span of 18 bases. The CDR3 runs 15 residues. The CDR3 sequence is CASSHVEGSSETQYF. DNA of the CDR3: TGTGCCAGCAGTCACGTGGAGGGGAGTTCGGAGACCCAGTACTTC.

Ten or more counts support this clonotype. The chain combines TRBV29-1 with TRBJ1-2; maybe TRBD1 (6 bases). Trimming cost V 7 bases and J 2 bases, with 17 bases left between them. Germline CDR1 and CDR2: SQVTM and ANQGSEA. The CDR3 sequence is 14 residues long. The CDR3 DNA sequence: TGCAGCGCCGGGGGGGCAGGAGCCAACTATGGCTACACCTTC. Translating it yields CSAGGAGANYGYTF.

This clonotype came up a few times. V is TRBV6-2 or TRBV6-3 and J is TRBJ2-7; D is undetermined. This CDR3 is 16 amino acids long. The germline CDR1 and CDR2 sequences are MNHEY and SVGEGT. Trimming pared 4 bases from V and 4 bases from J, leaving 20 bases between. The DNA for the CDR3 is TGTGCCAGCAGTTTGGTCCCGCCCCAACCCTCTTACGAGCAGTACTTC. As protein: CASSLVPPQPSYEQYF.

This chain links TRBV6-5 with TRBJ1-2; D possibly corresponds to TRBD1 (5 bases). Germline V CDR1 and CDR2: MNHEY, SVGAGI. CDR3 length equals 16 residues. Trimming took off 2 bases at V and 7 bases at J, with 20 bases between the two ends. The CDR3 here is CASSYPTPDSRTGYTF. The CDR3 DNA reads TGTGCCAGCAGTTACCCGACACCTGACAGCCGAACTGGCTACACCTTC.

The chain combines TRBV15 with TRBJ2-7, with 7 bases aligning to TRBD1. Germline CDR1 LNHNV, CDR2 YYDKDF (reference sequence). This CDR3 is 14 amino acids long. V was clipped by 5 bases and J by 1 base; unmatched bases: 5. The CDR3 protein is CATSGHRGSYEQYF. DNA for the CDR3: TGTGCCACCAGCGGTCACAGGGGTTCCTACGAGCAGTACTTC.

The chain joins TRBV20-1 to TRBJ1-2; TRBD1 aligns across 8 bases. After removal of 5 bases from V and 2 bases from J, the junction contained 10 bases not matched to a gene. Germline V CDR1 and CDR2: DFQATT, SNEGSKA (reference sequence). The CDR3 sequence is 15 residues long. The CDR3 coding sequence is TGCAGTGCTTGGGACAGGTGGTCAAGCAACTATGGCTACACCTTC. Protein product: CSAWDRWSSNYGYTF.

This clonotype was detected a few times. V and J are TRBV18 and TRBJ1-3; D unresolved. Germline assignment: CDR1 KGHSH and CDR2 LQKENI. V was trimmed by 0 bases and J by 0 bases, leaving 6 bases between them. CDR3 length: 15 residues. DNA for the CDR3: TGTGCCAGCTCACCACCGAGGAGCTCTGGAAACACCATATATTTT. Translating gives CASSPPRSSGNTIYF.

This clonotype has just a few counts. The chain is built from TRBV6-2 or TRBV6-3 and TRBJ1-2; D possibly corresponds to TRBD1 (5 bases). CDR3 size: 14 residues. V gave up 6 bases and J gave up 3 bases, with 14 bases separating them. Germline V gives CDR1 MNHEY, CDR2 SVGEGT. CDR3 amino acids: CASSRRDGYYGYTF. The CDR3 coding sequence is TGTGCCAGCAGCCGCAGGGACGGATACTATGGCTACACCTTC.